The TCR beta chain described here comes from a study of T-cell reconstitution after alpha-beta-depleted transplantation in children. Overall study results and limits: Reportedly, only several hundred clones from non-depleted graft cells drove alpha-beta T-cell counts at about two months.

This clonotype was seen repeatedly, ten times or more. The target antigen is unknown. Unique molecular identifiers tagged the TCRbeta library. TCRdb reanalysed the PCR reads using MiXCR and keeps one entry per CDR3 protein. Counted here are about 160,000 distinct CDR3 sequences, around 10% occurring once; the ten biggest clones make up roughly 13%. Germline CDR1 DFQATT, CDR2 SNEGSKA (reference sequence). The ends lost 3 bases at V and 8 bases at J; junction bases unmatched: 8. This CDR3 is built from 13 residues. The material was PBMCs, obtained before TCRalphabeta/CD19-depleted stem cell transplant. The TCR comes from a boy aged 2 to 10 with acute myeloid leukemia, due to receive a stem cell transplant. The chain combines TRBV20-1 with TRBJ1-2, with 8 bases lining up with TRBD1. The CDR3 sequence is CSASDDRGLGYTF. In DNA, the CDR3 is TGCAGTGCTAGCGACGACAGGGGCTTAGGCTACACCTTC.